This T cell receptor (beta chain) was recovered during a study of T cells in Graves' hyperthyroidism and ophthalmopathy. It was RNA transcripts that yielded the amplified TCR beta CDR3 regions. The TCR CDR3 first-round RT-PCR relied on the HTBI primer set. TCRdb called the multiplex PCR reads again in MiXCR, with one record for every CDR3 protein. The sample lists 400,000 to 500,000 distinct CDR3 sequences, roughly 15% occurring once. General study points: Blood also carried most thyroid clonotypes expanded above 0.001.

This clonotype was recorded many times. Its matching antigen is unknown. Researchers defined stable Graves' hyperthyroidism as no ophthalmopathy progression within 18 months. A roughly 9.1 ml volume of fresh peripheral blood provided the PBMCs. The CDR3 is 14 amino acids. V was clipped by 0 bases and J by 8 bases, with 11 bases between them. Germline values: CDR1 SGHTA, CDR2 FQGNSA. The sequenced material came from blood. The chain uses TRBV7-2 and TRBJ2-4; no firm D call. The clonotype originates from a woman under 30 with Graves' hyperthyroidism. CDR3 protein: CASSLAWGGDIQYF. The CDR3 DNA is TGTGCCAGCAGCTTAGCGTGGGGTGGGGACATTCAGTACTTC.